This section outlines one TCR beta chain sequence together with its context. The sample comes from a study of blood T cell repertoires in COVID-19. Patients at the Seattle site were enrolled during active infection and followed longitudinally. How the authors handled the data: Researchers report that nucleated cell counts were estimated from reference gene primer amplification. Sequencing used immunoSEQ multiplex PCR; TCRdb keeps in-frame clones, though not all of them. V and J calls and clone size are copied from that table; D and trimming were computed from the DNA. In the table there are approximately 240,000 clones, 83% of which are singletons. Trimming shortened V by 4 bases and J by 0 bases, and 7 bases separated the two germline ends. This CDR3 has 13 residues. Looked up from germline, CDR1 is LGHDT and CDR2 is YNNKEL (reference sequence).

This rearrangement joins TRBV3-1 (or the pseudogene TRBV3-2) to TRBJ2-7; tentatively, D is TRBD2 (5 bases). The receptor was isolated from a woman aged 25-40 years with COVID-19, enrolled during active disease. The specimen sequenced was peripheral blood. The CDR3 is CASSRLASYEQYF. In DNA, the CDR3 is TGTGCCAGCAGCCGTCTAGCCTCCTACGAGCAGTACTTC.